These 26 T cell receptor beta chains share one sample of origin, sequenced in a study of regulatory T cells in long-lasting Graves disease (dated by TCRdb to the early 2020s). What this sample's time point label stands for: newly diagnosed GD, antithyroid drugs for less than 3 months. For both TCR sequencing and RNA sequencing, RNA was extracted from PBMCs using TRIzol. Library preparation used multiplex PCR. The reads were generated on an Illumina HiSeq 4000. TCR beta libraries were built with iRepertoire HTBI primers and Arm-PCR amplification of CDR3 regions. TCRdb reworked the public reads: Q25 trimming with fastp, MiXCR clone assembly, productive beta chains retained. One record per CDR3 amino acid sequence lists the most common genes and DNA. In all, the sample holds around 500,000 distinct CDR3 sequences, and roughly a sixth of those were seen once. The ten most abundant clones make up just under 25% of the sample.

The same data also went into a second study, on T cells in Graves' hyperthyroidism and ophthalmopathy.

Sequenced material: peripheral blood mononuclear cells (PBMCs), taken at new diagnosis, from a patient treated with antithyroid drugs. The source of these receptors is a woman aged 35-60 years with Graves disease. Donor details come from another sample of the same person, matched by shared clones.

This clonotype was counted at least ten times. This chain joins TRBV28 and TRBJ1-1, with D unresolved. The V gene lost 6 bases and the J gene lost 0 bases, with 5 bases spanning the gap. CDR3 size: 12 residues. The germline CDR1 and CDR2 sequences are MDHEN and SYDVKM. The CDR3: CASRTLNTEAFF. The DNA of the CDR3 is TGTGCCAGCAGAACATTGAACACTGAAGCTTTCTTT.

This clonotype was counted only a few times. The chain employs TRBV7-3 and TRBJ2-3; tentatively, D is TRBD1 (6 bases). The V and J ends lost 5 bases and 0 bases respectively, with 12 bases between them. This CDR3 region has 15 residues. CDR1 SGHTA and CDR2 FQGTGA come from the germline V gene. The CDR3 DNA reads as TGTGCCAGCAGCCCGGACAGATTTAGCACAGATACGCAGTATTTT. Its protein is CASSPDRFSTDTQYF. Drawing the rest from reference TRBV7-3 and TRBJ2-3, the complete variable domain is GAGVSQTPSNKVTEKGKYVELRCDPISGHTALYWYRQSLGQGPEFLIYFQGTGAADDSGLPNDRFFAVRPEGSVSTLKIQRTERGDSAVYLCASSPDRFSTDTQYFGPGTRLTVL.

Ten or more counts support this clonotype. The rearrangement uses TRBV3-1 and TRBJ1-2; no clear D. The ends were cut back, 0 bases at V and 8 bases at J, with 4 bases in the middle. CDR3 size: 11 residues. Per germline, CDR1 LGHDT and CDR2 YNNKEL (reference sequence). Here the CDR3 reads CASSQDWGYTF. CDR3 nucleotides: TGTGCCAGCAGCCAAGATTGGGGCTACACCTTC.

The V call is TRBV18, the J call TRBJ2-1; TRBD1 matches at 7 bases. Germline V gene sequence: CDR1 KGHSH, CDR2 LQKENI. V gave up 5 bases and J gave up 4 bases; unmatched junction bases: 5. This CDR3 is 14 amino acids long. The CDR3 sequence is CASSSGTDYNEQFF. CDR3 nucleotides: TGTGCCAGCTCATCCGGGACAGATTACAATGAGCAGTTCTTC.

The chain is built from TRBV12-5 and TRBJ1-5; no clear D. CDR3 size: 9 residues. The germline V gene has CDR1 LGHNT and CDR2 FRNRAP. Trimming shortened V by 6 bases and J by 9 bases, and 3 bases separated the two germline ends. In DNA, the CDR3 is TGTGCTAGTGGATGGCCCCAGCATTTT. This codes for CASGWPQHF. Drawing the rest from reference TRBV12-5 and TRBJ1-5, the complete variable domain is DARVTQTPRHKVTEMGQEVTMRCQPILGHNTVFWYRQTMMQGLELLAYFRNRAPLDDSGMPKDRFSAEMPDATLATLKIQPSEPRDSAVYFCASGWPQHFGDGTRLSIL.

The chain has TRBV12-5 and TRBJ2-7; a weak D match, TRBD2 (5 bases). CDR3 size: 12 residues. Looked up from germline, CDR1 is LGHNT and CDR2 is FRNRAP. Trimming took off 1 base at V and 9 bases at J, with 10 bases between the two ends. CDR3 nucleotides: TGTGCTAGTGGTTTGGCCCGGGGTTCGCAGTACTTC. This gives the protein CASGLARGSQYF.

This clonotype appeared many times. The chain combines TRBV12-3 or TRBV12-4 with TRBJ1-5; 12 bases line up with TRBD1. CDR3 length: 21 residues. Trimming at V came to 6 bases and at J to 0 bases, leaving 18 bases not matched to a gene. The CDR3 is CASSFGGTGGAGRYSNQPQHF. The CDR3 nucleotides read TGTGCCAGCAGCTTCGGAGGGACAGGGGGCGCTGGAAGATATAGCAATCAGCCCCAGCATTTT.

As DNA, the CDR3 is TGTGCCAGCAGCTTCACAGGGGTAGAAGAGACCCAGTACTTC. Translated: CASSFTGVEETQYF. V usage is TRBV5-5 and J usage is TRBJ2-5, with 7 nucleotides matching TRBD1. This CDR3 region has 14 residues. The V gene's germline CDR1 is SGHKS and CDR2 YYEKEE (reference sequence). V shed 2 bases and J 3 bases; nucleotides not matched to a gene: 4.

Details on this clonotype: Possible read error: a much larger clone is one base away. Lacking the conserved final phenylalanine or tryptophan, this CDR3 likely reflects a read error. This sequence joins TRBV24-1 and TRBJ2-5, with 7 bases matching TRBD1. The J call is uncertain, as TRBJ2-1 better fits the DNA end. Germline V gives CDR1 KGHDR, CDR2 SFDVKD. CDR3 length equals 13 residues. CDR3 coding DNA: TGTGCCACTGCAAGGACAGGTGGATATGAGCAGTTCTCC. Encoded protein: CATARTGGYEQFS.

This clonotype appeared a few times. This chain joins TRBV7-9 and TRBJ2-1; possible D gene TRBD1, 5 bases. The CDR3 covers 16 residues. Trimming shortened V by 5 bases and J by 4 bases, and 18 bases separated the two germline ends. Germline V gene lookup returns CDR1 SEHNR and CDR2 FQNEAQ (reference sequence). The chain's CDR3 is CASSRIPSQVYNEQFF. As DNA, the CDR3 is TGTGCCAGCAGCAGAATACCTTCACAGGTATACAATGAGCAGTTCTTC.

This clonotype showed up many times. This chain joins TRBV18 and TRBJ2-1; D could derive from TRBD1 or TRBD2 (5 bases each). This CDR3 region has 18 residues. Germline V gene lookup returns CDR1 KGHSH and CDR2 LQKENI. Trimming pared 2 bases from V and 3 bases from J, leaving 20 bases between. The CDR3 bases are TGTGCCAGCTCACCAGGGACGCACGACCTTTCGAACTACAATGAGCAGTTCTTC. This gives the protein CASSPGTHDLSNYNEQFF.

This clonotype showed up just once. CDR3 amino acids: CSARKPLAGGQTYEQYF. For the CDR3, the DNA is TGCAGTGCTAGAAAGCCCCTAGCGGGGGGACAGACCTACGAGCAGTACTTC. V gene TRBV20-1 combines with J gene TRBJ2-7, with TRBD2 matching over 11 bases. CDR1 DFQATT and CDR2 SNEGSKA come from the germline V gene (reference sequence). J lost 2 bases, V lost 2 bases, and 11 bases had no gene match. The CDR3 is 17 residues long.

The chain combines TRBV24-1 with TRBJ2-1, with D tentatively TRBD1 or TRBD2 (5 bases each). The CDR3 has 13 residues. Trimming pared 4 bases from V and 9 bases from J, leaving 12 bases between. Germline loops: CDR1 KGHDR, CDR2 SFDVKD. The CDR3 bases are TGTGCCACCAGTGAAGGGCGAGGGGTTGAGCAGTTCTTC. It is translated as CATSEGRGVEQFF.

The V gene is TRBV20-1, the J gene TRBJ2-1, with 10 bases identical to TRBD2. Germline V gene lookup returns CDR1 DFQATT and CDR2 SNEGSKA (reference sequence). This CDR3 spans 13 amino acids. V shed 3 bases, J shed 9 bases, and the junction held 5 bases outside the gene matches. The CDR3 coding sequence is TGCAGTGCTAGGGGTAGCGGGGGGAGTGAGCAGTTCTTC. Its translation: CSARGSGGSEQFF.

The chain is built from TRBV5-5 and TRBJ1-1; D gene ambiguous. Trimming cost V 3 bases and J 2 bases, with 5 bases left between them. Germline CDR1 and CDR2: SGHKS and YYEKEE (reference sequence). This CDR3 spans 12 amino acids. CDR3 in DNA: TGTGCCAGCAGCTCAAGTAACACTGAAGCTTTCTTT. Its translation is CASSSSNTEAFF. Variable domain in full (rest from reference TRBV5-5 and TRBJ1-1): DAGVTQSPTHLIKTRGQQVTLRCSPISGHKSVSWYQQVLGQGPQFIFQYYEKEERGRGNFPDRFSARQFPNYSSELNVNALLLGDSALYLCASSSSNTEAFFGQGTRLTVV.

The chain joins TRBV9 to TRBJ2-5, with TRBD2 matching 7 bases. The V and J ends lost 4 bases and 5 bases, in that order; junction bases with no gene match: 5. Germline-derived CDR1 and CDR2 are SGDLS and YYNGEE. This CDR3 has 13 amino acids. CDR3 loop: CASSRGDWETQYF. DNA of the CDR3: TGTGCCAGCAGCCGGGGGGATTGGGAGACCCAGTACTTC. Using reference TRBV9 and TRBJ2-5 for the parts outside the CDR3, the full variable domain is DSGVTQTPKHLITATGQRVTLRCSPRSGDLSVYWYQQSLDQGLQFLIQYYNGEERAKGNILERFSAQQFPDLHSELNLSSLELGDSALYFCASSRGDWETQYFGPGTRLLVL.

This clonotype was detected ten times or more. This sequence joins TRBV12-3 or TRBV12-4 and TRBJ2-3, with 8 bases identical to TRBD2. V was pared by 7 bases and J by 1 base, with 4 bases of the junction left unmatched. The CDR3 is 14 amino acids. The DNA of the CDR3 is TGTGCCAGCACGAGCGGGAGAGGCACAGATACGCAGTATTTT. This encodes CASTSGRGTDTQYF.

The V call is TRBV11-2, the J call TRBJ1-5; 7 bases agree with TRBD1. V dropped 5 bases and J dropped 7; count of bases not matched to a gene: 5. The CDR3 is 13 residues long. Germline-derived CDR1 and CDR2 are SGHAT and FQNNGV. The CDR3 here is CASSVDRAQPQHF. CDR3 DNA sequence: TGTGCCAGCAGCGTCGACAGGGCCCAGCCCCAGCATTTT.

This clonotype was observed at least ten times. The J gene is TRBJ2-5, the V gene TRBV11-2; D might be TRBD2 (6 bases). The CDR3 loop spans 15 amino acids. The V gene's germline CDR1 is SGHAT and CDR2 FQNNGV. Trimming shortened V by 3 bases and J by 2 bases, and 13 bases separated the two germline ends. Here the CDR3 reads CASSFSGGQQETQYF. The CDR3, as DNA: TGTGCCAGCAGCTTCAGCGGAGGGCAGCAAGAGACCCAGTACTTC.

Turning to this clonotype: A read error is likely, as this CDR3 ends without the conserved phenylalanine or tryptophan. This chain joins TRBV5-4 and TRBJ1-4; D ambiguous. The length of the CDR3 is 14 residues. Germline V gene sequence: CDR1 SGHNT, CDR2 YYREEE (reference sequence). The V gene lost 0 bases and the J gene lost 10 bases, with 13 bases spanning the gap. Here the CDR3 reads CASSLDSDGRKLFL. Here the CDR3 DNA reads TGTGCCAGCAGCTTGGATTCCGACGGACGAAAACTGTTTCTT.

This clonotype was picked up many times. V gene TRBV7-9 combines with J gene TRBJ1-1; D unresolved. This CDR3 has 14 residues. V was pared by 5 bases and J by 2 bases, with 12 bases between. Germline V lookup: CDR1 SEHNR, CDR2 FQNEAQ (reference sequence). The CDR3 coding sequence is TGTGCCAGCAGCCAGGCCTGGGAAAACACTGAAGCTTTCTTT. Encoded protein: CASSQAWENTEAFF.

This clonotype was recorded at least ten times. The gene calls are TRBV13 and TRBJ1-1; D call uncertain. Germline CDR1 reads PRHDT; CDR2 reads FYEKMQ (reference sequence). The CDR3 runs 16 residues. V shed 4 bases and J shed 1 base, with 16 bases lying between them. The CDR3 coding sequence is TGTGCCAGCAGCTCGGACCTTACACGACCGAACACTGAAGCTTTCTTT. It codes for CASSSDLTRPNTEAFF.

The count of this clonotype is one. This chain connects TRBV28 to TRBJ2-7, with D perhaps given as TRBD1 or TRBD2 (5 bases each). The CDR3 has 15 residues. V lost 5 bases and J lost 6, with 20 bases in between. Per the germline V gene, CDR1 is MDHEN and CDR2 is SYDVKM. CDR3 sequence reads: CASSLPTGRVAEQYF. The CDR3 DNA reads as TGTGCCAGCAGTCTGCCTACGGGACGGGTTGCCGAGCAGTACTTC.

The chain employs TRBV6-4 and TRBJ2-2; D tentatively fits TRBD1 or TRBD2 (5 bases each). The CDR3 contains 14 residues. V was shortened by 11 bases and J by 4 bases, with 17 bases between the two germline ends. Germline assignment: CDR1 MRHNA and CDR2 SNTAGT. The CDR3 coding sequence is TGTGCCGACTTATGGGGGTTCGGCACCGGGGAGCTGTTTTTT. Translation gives CADLWGFGTGELFF.

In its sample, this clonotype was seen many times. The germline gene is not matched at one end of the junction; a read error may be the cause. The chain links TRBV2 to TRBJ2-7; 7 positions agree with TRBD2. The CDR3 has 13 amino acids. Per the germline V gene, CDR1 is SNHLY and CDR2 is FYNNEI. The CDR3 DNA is TGCGCCAGCAGCCAAGATCGGGGGGACGAGCAGTACTTC. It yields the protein CASSQDRGDEQYF.

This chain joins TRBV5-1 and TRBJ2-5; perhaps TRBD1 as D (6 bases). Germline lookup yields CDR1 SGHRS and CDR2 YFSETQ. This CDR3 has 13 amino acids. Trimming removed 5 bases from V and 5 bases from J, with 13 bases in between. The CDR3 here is CASRWTQGETQYF. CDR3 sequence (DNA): TGCGCCAGCAGGTGGACTCAGGGGGAGACCCAGTACTTC.